This T cell receptor beta chain was identified in a study of blood T cell repertoires in COVID-19. Study information: Samples came from the United States, Italy and Spain, spanning acute and convalescent COVID-19. Sample material is recorded as cDNA or gDNA derived from T cells, B-cell-depleted T cells, or PBMCs.

Seattle-derived patients entered the study during active infection and were followed longitudinally. Per the authors' pipeline: Reference gene primer amplification in the assay estimated nucleated cell counts. The repertoire was sequenced with immunoSEQ multiplex PCR; TCRdb's copy has only in-frame clones and lacks some. V, J and clone size derive from that table, while D and trimming were established from the DNA sequence. The sample holds about 390,000 clones, more than 75% seen once. Sequencing was carried out using peripheral blood. The clonotype originates from a woman aged 60-75 years with COVID-19, enrolled during active disease.

The CDR3 DNA reads as TGCAGCGCTGGGGGGACCGGGGAGCTGTTTTTT. It codes for CSAGGTGELFF. This rearrangement joins TRBV29-1 to TRBJ2-2; the D gene is possibly TRBD2 (6 bases). The V and J ends lost 7 bases and 5 bases respectively, with 8 bases between them. Germline CDR1 and CDR2: SQVTM and ANQGSEA. The CDR3 sequence is 11 residues long.